This T cell receptor (beta chain) came from a study of cytomegalovirus exposure and HLA in healthy donors. With 60 Vbeta and 13 Jbeta primers, the PCR was carried out. Measured with immunoSEQ multiplex PCR; TCRdb has only the in-frame clones, and not every one. The sample lists 88,000 or so clones; under 65% were seen once. This CDR3 is 16 amino acids long. V was pared by 5 bases and J by 7 bases, with 14 bases of the junction left unmatched. Germline V gene data show CDR1 as KGHSH and CDR2 as LQKENI. This chain links TRBV18 with TRBJ2-7, with 10 positions matching TRBD1. The receptor's source is a male donor in good health and CMV-seropositive. The sequenced sample consisted of PBMCs. CDR3 residues: CASSTNSGTGAGEQYF. CDR3 in DNA: TGTGCCAGCTCAACAAACTCCGGGACAGGGGCTGGGGAGCAGTACTTC. The full variable domain, rest sourced from reference TRBV18 and TRBJ2-7, is NAGVMQNPRHLVRRRGQEARLRCSPMKGHSHVYWYRQLPEEGLKFMVYLQKENIIDESGMPKERFSAEFPKEGPSILRIQQVVRGDSAAYFCASSTNSGTGAGEQYFGPGTRLTVT.